A single sample gave rise to the 27 T cell receptor beta chains below, sequenced in a study of neurological immune-mediated disorders. TCRdb used MiXCR to reprocess the 5' RACE reads, holding one entry per CDR3 protein. The repertoire has under 80,000 distinct CDR3 sequences, approximately 10% of them found once; the top ten carry about 1.7%. The material sequenced was PBMCs. The receptors come from a man aged 50 to 59 in good health.

The rearrangement uses TRBV4-2 and TRBJ2-4; D is perhaps TRBD1 or TRBD2 (5 bases each). The germline V gene has CDR1 LGHNA and CDR2 YNFKEQ. The V end was cut by 0 bases, the J end by 7 bases, with 13 bases between. The CDR3 extends over 15 amino acids. The CDR3 coding sequence is TGTGCCAGCAGCCAAGAGTGGCAGTGGGGGAACATTCAGTACTTC. Translated: CASSQEWQWGNIQYF.

In this sample, this clonotype turned up many times. V gene TRBV7-2 combines with J gene TRBJ2-7, with 8 bases aligning to TRBD1. The CDR3 sequence is 15 residues long. With V trimmed by 2 bases and J by 6 bases, 9 bases remained unmatched. Per germline, CDR1 SGHTA and CDR2 FQGNSA. In nucleotides, the CDR3 is TGTGCCAGCAGCTTACAGGGGGCGCAAGGCCGCGAGCAGTACTTC. Residues: CASSLQGAQGREQYF.

With respect to this clonotype: One end of the junction fails to match germline, which may point to a read error. The rearrangement links TRBV5-1 to TRBJ2-5; D is ambiguous. Germline V gene data show CDR1 as SGHRS and CDR2 as YFSETQ. The CDR3 is 14 residues long. CDR3 in DNA: TGCACCAGCAGCTTGCTGCCAGGACAAGAGACCCAGTACTTC. Translation gives CTSSLLPGQETQYF.

Ten or more counts support this clonotype. The chain couples TRBV5-1 to TRBJ2-1, with 7 nucleotides matching TRBD2. The CDR3 runs to 15 residues. Germline V CDR1 and CDR2: SGHRS, YFSETQ. The V and J ends lost 4 bases and 3 bases, in that order; junction bases with no gene match: 7. The CDR3 loop is CASSPREGFYNEQFF. CDR3 DNA: TGCGCCAGCAGCCCGAGGGAGGGTTTCTACAATGAGCAGTTCTTC. The full variable domain, rest sourced from reference TRBV5-1 and TRBJ2-1, is KAGVTQTPRYLIKTRGQQVTLSCSPISGHRSVSWYQQTPGQGLQFLFEYFSETQRNKGNFPGRFSGRQFSNSRSEMNVSTLELGDSALYLCASSPREGFYNEQFFGPGTRLTVL.

This clonotype has ten or more counts. The V gene is TRBV20-1, the J gene TRBJ2-5; 13 positions agree with TRBD2. J gave up 4 bases and V 0 bases, and 2 bases lay outside the gene matches. Germline V CDR1 and CDR2: DFQATT, SNEGSKA (reference sequence). The CDR3 is 15 amino acids. CDR3 DNA: TGCAGTGCTAGAGAACTAGCGGGGGGGCTAGAGACCCAGTACTTC. It translates to CSARELAGGLETQYF.

Ten or more counts support this clonotype. V and J are TRBV7-3 and TRBJ2-7, with a tentative D call TRBD1 (6 bases). The V end lost 1 base, the J end lost 5 bases, and 12 bases lay between the germline ends. This CDR3 comprises 14 residues. Germline assignment: CDR1 SGHTA and CDR2 FQGTGA. The CDR3 DNA is TGTGCCAGCAGCTTAAACAGGGAAAGGCACGAGCAGTACTTC. Translating gives CASSLNRERHEQYF. The variable domain in full, completed from reference TRBV7-3 and TRBJ2-7, reads GAGVSQTPSNKVTEKGKYVELRCDPISGHTALYWYRQSLGQGPEFLIYFQGTGAADDSGLPNDRFFAVRPEGSVSTLKIQRTERGDSAVYLCASSLNRERHEQYFGPGTRLTVT.

This clonotype has ten or more counts. The rearrangement uses TRBV5-1 and TRBJ2-2; 11 bases are a match to TRBD1. Germline trimming cut 3 bases from V and 7 bases from J; bases unmatched to any gene: 8. There are 16 residues in the CDR3. From germline, CDR1 is SGHRS and CDR2 YFSETQ. The CDR3, as DNA: TGCGCCAGCAGCTCCGGACAGGGGGCGCGAAGCGGGGAGCTGTTTTTT. Translating it yields CASSSGQGARSGELFF.

This clonotype was observed at least ten times. The J gene is TRBJ1-1, the V gene TRBV12-3 or TRBV12-4, with D unclear. The V and J ends lost 3 bases and 10 bases respectively, with 12 bases between them. The CDR3 contains 12 residues. The CDR3 is CASSLPAVRAFF. CDR3 coding DNA: TGTGCCAGCAGTTTGCCCGCGGTGCGAGCTTTCTTT.

This clonotype showed up many times. The rearrangement joins TRBV12-3 or TRBV12-4 to TRBJ1-2; TRBD1 matches at 7 bases. J gave up 7 bases and V 6 bases, and 8 bases lay outside the gene matches. CDR3 length: 13 amino acids. The DNA of the CDR3 is TGTGCCAGCAGCCTAGACAGGGTTACTGGCTACACCTTC. This encodes CASSLDRVTGYTF.

Notes on this clonotype: A read error may be the cause here, since a much bigger clone is one base away. The chain has TRBV29-1 and TRBJ2-1; no definite D call. Germline V gene data show CDR1 as SQVTM and CDR2 as ANQGSEA. CDR3 length: 16 residues. V was clipped by 3 bases and J by 3 bases, with 18 bases between them. CDR3 sequence reads: CSVEASWGRYYNEQFF. Written as DNA, the CDR3 is TGCAGCGTTGAGGCGTCCTGGGGTCGGTACTACAATGAGCAGTTCTTC.

This clonotype was seen repeatedly, ten times or more. The V gene is TRBV6-6, the J gene TRBJ2-2; D remains unclear. Deletions cut 2 bases from V and 4 bases from J, with 20 bases between. This CDR3 is built from 18 residues. CDR1 and CDR2 (germline): MNHNY, SVGAGI (reference sequence). CDR3 amino acids: CASSYQWQKAGVTGELFF. The CDR3 nucleotides read TGTGCCAGCAGTTACCAATGGCAGAAGGCAGGAGTCACCGGGGAGCTGTTTTTT.

This clonotype was counted ten times or more. This chain joins TRBV20-1 and TRBJ2-4; tentatively, D is TRBD1 or TRBD2 (5 bases each). This CDR3 is 14 amino acids long. Germline-derived CDR1 and CDR2 are DFQATT and SNEGSKA (reference sequence). Between the trimmed V and J ends, which lost 5 bases and 0 bases, there was a span of 11 bases. In nucleotides, the CDR3 is TGCAGTGCTCCCGGGACGGGAGCCAAAAACATTCAGTACTTC. This codes for CSAPGTGAKNIQYF.

Many counts were recorded for this clonotype. This rearrangement joins TRBV12-3 or TRBV12-4 to TRBJ1-5, with no clear D. The V gene lost 6 bases and the J gene lost 4 bases, with 10 bases spanning the gap. The CDR3 length is 13 residues. The CDR3 DNA sequence: TGTGCCAGCAGGGGTGGGATAAATCAGCCCCAGCATTTT. It codes for CASRGGINQPQHF.

This chain joins TRBV12-3 or TRBV12-4 and TRBJ2-7; 9 bases align to TRBD1. There are 16 residues in the CDR3. V shed 6 bases, J shed 5 bases, and the junction held 14 bases outside the gene matches. CDR3 region: CASSLNSGTGGHEQYF. The CDR3 DNA is TGTGCCAGCAGCCTCAATTCCGGTACAGGGGGCCACGAGCAGTACTTC.

This clonotype was detected many times. CDR3 coding DNA: TGCAGTGCGACCAGGGTGGCCACTGAAGCTTTCTTT. This gives the protein CSATRVATEAFF. This sequence joins TRBV20-1 and TRBJ1-1, with a possible D match to TRBD1 (5 bases). V dropped 6 bases and J dropped 4 bases, with 12 bases sitting between them. The CDR3 has 12 residues. Germline CDR1 reads DFQATT; CDR2 reads SNEGSKA (reference sequence).

A remark on this clonotype: At one boundary the junction diverges from the germline segment, which might be a read error. The genes are TRBV24-1 and TRBJ1-4, with D possibly matching TRBD1 (5 bases). The CDR3 is made up of 15 amino acids. Germline V gene sequence: CDR1 KGHDR, CDR2 SFDVKD. The CDR3 sequence is CSTSNASGSGEKLFF. The CDR3 region has the DNA TGTTCCACCAGTAATGCCTCAGGGTCGGGTGAAAAACTGTTTTTT.

This clonotype appeared many times. DNA of the CDR3: TGCAGTGCTAGGTTCGCAGGGGGCTCCGAGCAGTACTTC. It yields the protein CSARFAGGSEQYF. This chain links TRBV20-1 with TRBJ2-7; TRBD1 agrees at 8 bases. The V gene end was trimmed by 3 bases and the J gene end by 6 bases; junction bases not matched to a gene: 7. The V gene's germline CDR1 is DFQATT and CDR2 SNEGSKA (reference sequence). This CDR3 is 13 amino acids long.

The chain uses TRBV20-1 and TRBJ1-2, with D uncertain. This CDR3 comprises 15 residues. The germline V gene has CDR1 DFQATT and CDR2 SNEGSKA (reference sequence). The V and J ends lost 0 bases and 4 bases respectively, with 15 bases between them. The CDR3 here is CSARDWGQDGYGYTF. The CDR3 DNA sequence: TGCAGTGCTAGAGATTGGGGTCAGGATGGCTATGGCTACACCTTC.

This clonotype was observed at least ten times. This chain connects TRBV5-1 to TRBJ2-3, with D perhaps matching TRBD1 (5 bases). Trimming removed 1 base at V and 3 bases at J, with 9 bases between. This CDR3 is built from 14 residues. Germline V gene lookup returns CDR1 SGHRS and CDR2 YFSETQ. The chain's CDR3 is CASSLLPGTDTQYF. CDR3 coding DNA: TGCGCCAGCAGCTTGTTGCCAGGGACAGATACGCAGTATTTT. The variable domain in full, with the rest retrieved from reference TRBV5-1 and TRBJ2-3, is KAGVTQTPRYLIKTRGQQVTLSCSPISGHRSVSWYQQTPGQGLQFLFEYFSETQRNKGNFPGRFSGRQFSNSRSEMNVSTLELGDSALYLCASSLLPGTDTQYFGPGTRLTVL.

This clonotype was recorded at least ten times. J is TRBJ2-5 and V is TRBV18; no firm D call. The CDR3 runs to 15 residues. Germline CDR1 and CDR2: KGHSH and LQKENI. Trimming took off 2 bases at V and 4 bases at J, with 14 bases between the two ends. The CDR3 protein is CASSPSVQIGETQYF. The CDR3, as DNA: TGTGCCAGCTCACCAAGTGTCCAAATAGGAGAGACCCAGTACTTC. Drawing the rest from reference TRBV18 and TRBJ2-5, the complete variable domain is NAGVMQNPRHLVRRRGQEARLRCSPMKGHSHVYWYRQLPEEGLKFMVYLQKENIIDESGMPKERFSAEFPKEGPSILRIQQVVRGDSAAYFCASSPSVQIGETQYFGPGTRLLVL.

This clonotype came up many times. The chain is built from TRBV12-3 or TRBV12-4 and TRBJ2-1, with 7 bases identical to TRBD2. V lost 5 bases to trimming and J lost 3 bases; unmatched junction nucleotides: 4. This CDR3 has 14 residues. CDR3 DNA sequence: TGTGCCAGCAGTAAGCGGGGAATCTACAATGAGCAGTTCTTC. Translated, it gives CASSKRGIYNEQFF.

The rearrangement links TRBV9 to TRBJ2-5; 7 bases align to TRBD2. CDR1 and CDR2 (germline): SGDLS, YYNGEE. Unmatched junction bases numbered 3, after V lost 3 bases and J lost 1 base. CDR3 length: 14 residues. DNA for the CDR3: TGTGCCAGCAGCGGCAGCGGGACCCAAGAGACCCAGTACTTC. This gives the protein CASSGSGTQETQYF.

This clonotype was counted many times. The chain joins TRBV7-2 to TRBJ2-3; 11 bases fit TRBD2. The CDR3 is 18 residues long. CDR1 is SGHTA, CDR2 FQGNSA, per germline. Trimming at V came to 2 bases and at J to 7 bases, leaving 14 bases not matched to a gene. The CDR3 bases are TGTGCCAGCAGCTTACCCCGGGGTAGCGGGGGGGCTTTGAATACGCAGTATTTT. Translating gives CASSLPRGSGGALNTQYF.

In this sample, this clonotype turned up many times. The chain uses TRBV18 and TRBJ2-5; D uncertain. The germline V gene has CDR1 KGHSH and CDR2 LQKENI. The CDR3 is 12 amino acids. The V gene lost 6 bases and the J gene lost 3 bases, with 8 bases spanning the gap. The CDR3: CASSNREETQYF. The CDR3, as DNA: TGTGCCAGCTCTAACAGAGAAGAGACCCAGTACTTC.

The table lists this clonotype with many counts. The J gene is TRBJ1-2, the V gene TRBV4-2, with D possibly TRBD1 on 5 matching bases. Germline loops: CDR1 LGHNA, CDR2 YNFKEQ. This CDR3 comprises 14 residues. Trimming removed 4 bases from V and 8 bases from J, with 17 bases in between. DNA for the CDR3: TGTGCCAGCAGCCCCCCCGGGGACCTAGGGGGCTACACCTTC. Its protein is CASSPPGDLGGYTF.

This chain connects TRBV20-1 to TRBJ2-5, with no clear D. This CDR3 contains 13 residues. The V gene's germline CDR1 is DFQATT and CDR2 SNEGSKA (reference sequence). The ends were cut back, 0 bases at V and 1 base at J, with 6 bases in the middle. CDR3 sequence reads: CSARDATQETQYF. In DNA, the CDR3 is TGCAGTGCTAGAGATGCTACCCAAGAGACCCAGTACTTC.

This clonotype was detected ten times or more. The rearrangement joins TRBV5-1 to TRBJ2-5; D is possibly TRBD1 (5 bases). There are 16 residues in the CDR3. Germline V gene lookup returns CDR1 SGHRS and CDR2 YFSETQ. Trimming removed 5 bases at V and 4 bases at J, with 21 bases between. The DNA for the CDR3 is TGCGCCAGCAGGAAGGAAGGGGCAGCGTTTGGAGAGACCCAGTACTTC. It is translated as CASRKEGAAFGETQYF.